This T cell receptor beta chain was observed in a study of OX40 agonist ivuxolimab in advanced cancers. At the level of the study: Melanoma, hepatocellular carcinoma, head and neck or renal cell cancer occurred in dose-escalation patients.

The table came from immunoSEQ multiplex PCR; TCRdb's copy has only in-frame clones and leaves some out. The sample records 72,000 or so clones, roughly 87% being singletons. Trimming took off 7 bases at V and 2 bases at J, with 19 bases between the two ends. This CDR3 is built from 16 residues. The germline V gene has CDR1 SGDLS and CDR2 YYNGEE. The input for sequencing was CD4+ or CD8+ T cells sorted from blood, taken in a trial of the OX40 agonist ivuxolimab. The source is an adult with an advanced solid tumor such as melanoma, head and neck, liver or kidney cancer. The V call is TRBV9, the J call TRBJ2-1; D is tentatively TRBD1 or TRBD2 (5 bases each). This CDR3 is CASSSGKRGAYNEQFF. DNA for the CDR3: TGTGCCAGCTCCTCAGGGAAACGGGGTGCCTACAATGAGCAGTTCTTC.